A single sample is the source of the 10 T cell receptor beta chains below, sequenced in a study of blood T cell repertoires in COVID-19. Sequenced by immunoSEQ multiplex PCR; TCRdb stores in-frame clones only, minus some. The sample carries 310,000 or so clones, just over 85% recorded once. The sequenced sample consisted of PBMCs or T cells enriched from blood (not recorded which). All receptors come from a woman between 18 and 29 years old who had recovered from COVID-19.

V gene TRBV30 combines with J gene TRBJ1-1; D is possibly TRBD1 (5 bases). Germline values: CDR1 GTSNPN, CDR2 SVGIG (reference sequence). The V end lost 4 bases, the J end lost 5 bases, and 20 bases lay between the germline ends. There are 15 residues in the CDR3. The CDR3 loop reads CAWTPGEGLMTEAFF. The CDR3 DNA reads as TGTGCCTGGACCCCCGGGGAGGGACTGATGACTGAAGCTTTCTTT.

The chain carries TRBV7-2 and TRBJ2-2; 8 nucleotides agree with TRBD1. CDR3 length: 15 residues. V dropped 9 bases and J dropped 1; count of bases not matched to a gene: 7. The germline gives CDR1 SGHTA, CDR2 FQGNSA. The CDR3 DNA reads as TGTGCCAGTTCAGTTGGGACAGGGAACACCGGGGAGCTGTTTTTT. The encoded protein is CASSVGTGNTGELFF.

CDR3 residues: CASSSLGLYGYTF. The CDR3 DNA reads as TGTGCCAGCAGTTCTCTTGGGCTTTATGGCTACACCTTC. This chain links TRBV28 with TRBJ1-2; D gene unclear. V was shortened by 4 bases and J by 5 bases, with 11 bases between the two germline ends. CDR3 length: 13 residues. CDR1 and CDR2 from the germline V gene are MDHEN and SYDVKM.

The chain uses TRBV19 and TRBJ2-1, with 8 bases identical to TRBD1. The germline V gene encodes CDR1 LNHDA and CDR2 SQIVND (reference sequence). This CDR3 has 15 amino acids. J was trimmed by 8 bases and V by 5 bases; bases with no gene match: 11. The CDR3 DNA reads as TGTGCCAGTAGTGAAGGACAGGGTTTCGGCCATGAGCAGTTCTTC. Its protein is CASSEGQGFGHEQFF.

The chain carries TRBV5-1 and TRBJ2-5; D call uncertain. V was shortened by 1 base and J by 4 bases, with 11 bases between the two germline ends. This CDR3 region has 14 residues. Germline-derived CDR1 and CDR2 are SGHRS and YFSETQ. The CDR3 region has the DNA TGCGCCAGCAGCTTGATGTCCCCCGGAGAGACCCAGTACTTC. This sequence encodes CASSLMSPGETQYF.

This chain connects TRBV4-2 to TRBJ2-3, with 14 nucleotides matching TRBD2. The ends lost 4 bases at V and 3 bases at J; junction bases unmatched: 6. Germline lookup yields CDR1 LGHNA and CDR2 YNFKEQ. The CDR3 runs 17 residues. In nucleotides, the CDR3 is TGTGCCAGCAGCCCAGATGGACTAGCGGGGGGAACAGATACGCAGTATTTT. Protein: CASSPDGLAGGTDTQYF.

The chain carries TRBV18 and TRBJ1-1, with TRBD1 matching over 9 bases. CDR1 and CDR2 from the germline V gene are KGHSH and LQKENI. V trimming: 6 bases; J trimming: 1 base; junction bases outside the gene matches: 9. The CDR3 covers 16 residues. The CDR3 loop reads CASSLLEDRGNTEAFF. CDR3 DNA sequence: TGTGCCAGCTCCCTTTTAGAGGACAGGGGGAACACTGAAGCTTTCTTT.

This rearrangement joins TRBV5-1 to TRBJ2-2; possible D gene TRBD2, 6 bases. Germline V gives CDR1 SGHRS, CDR2 YFSETQ. V lost 0 bases, J lost 5 bases, and 11 bases lay in between. The CDR3 length is 15 residues. DNA for the CDR3: TGCGCCAGCAGCTTGGACCGGGACTTTACCGGGGAGCTGTTTTTT. This codes for CASSLDRDFTGELFF.

The V and J genes are TRBV4-1 and TRBJ2-2; 14 bases agree with TRBD2. In germline, CDR1 is MGHRA, CDR2 YSYEKL. V gave up 3 bases and J gave up 5 bases; unmatched junction bases: 2. The CDR3 loop spans 16 amino acids. In DNA form, the CDR3 reads TGCGCCAGCAGCCAGGGACTAGCGGGGGTAACCGGGGAGCTGTTTTTT. This codes for CASSQGLAGVTGELFF.

This clone was recorded once. V gene TRBV9 combines with J gene TRBJ2-1; 10 positions match TRBD2. Germline V gene data show CDR1 as SGDLS and CDR2 as YYNGEE. This CDR3 comprises 18 residues. V lost 7 bases and J lost 0; bases outside the gene matches: 13. The DNA of the CDR3 is TGTGCCAGCGGATGGTCACTAGCGGGGAAGAGCTCCTACAATGAGCAGTTCTTC. It yields the protein CASGWSLAGKSSYNEQFF. Based on the CDR3 plus reference TRBV9 and TRBJ2-1, the full variable domain is DSGVTQTPKHLITATGQRVTLRCSPRSGDLSVYWYQQSLDQGLQFLIQYYNGEERAKGNILERFSAQQFPDLHSELNLSSLELGDSALYFCASGWSLAGKSSYNEQFFGPGTRLTVL.